The next 14 T cell receptor beta chains were all read from a single sample in a study of persistence of HIV-infected CD4 T cells. Sequencing used immunoSEQ version 4 in survey mode. Using immunoSEQ multiplex PCR, the repertoire was profiled, and TCRdb retains in-frame clones only, with some absent. In the table there are over 10,000 clones, about three fifths of which are singletons. These receptors' targets are unknown. Cells were stimulated with overlapping HIV-1 Gag 15-mer peptides. Sorting selected CD4+ T cells upregulating both CD40 ligand and CD69. The specimen was CD4+ T cells sorted from PBMCs after approximately 19-hour stimulation, collected from a patient who received antiretroviral therapy. Every receptor here comes from an adult man with HIV who was CMV-seropositive.

This clone was observed a handful of times. V usage is TRBV6-5 and J usage is TRBJ2-7; D is unclear. Per germline, CDR1 MNHEY and CDR2 SVGAGI. This CDR3 is 11 amino acids long. V lost 8 bases and J lost 2, with 7 bases in between. The CDR3: CASGQAYEQYF. CDR3 nucleotides: TGTGCCAGCGGGCAAGCCTACGAGCAGTACTTC.

Relative to its sample, this clone is large. This chain connects TRBV19 to TRBJ1-6, with 7 nucleotides matching TRBD1. Trimming took 0 bases from V and 10 from J; bases not matched to a gene: 3. CDR1 is LNHDA, CDR2 SQIVND, per germline (reference sequence). The CDR3 loop spans 14 amino acids. The CDR3 here is CASSIDLQGSPLHF. CDR3 coding DNA: TGTGCCAGTAGTATAGATTTACAGGGGTCACCCCTCCACTTT. Full variable domain (outside the CDR3, taken from reference TRBV19 and TRBJ1-6): DGGITQSPKYLFRKEGQNVTLSCEQNLNHDAMYWYRQDPGQGLRLIYYSQIVNDFQKGDIAEGYSVSREKKESFPLTVTSAQKNPTAFYLCASSIDLQGSPLHFGNGTRLTVT.

The chain links TRBV6-6 to TRBJ1-2, with D perhaps TRBD1 (5 bases). Trimming removed 6 bases from V and 6 bases from J, with 17 bases in between. The germline gives CDR1 MNHNY, CDR2 SVGAGI (reference sequence). This CDR3 contains 14 residues. Here the CDR3 DNA reads TGTGCCAGCAGCCAGGGTAGAGTTCTAGATGGCTACACCTTC. It specifies CASSQGRVLDGYTF.

The chain couples TRBV7-2 to TRBJ2-7; tentatively, D is TRBD1 (6 bases). The CDR3 covers 15 residues. V lost 3 bases and J lost 4, with 16 bases in between. Germline-derived CDR1 and CDR2 are SGHTA and FQGNSA. CDR3 DNA: TGTGCCAGCAGCTTCACAGGGTCCCCGAAATACGAGCAGTACTTC. Protein product: CASSFTGSPKYEQYF.

V usage is TRBV2 and J usage is TRBJ2-7; tentatively, D is TRBD2 (5 bases). The CDR3 is 14 amino acids. V was trimmed by 8 bases and J by 3 bases, leaving 17 bases between them. Germline V gene lookup returns CDR1 SNHLY and CDR2 FYNNEI. CDR3 in DNA: TGTGCCAGCGGTGGGTACGGGGTCCACTACGAGCAGTACTTC. Its translation is CASGGYGVHYEQYF.

The genes are TRBV5-1 and TRBJ2-2, with 7 bases fitting TRBD1. This CDR3 contains 15 residues. Germline V lookup: CDR1 SGHRS, CDR2 YFSETQ. After removal of 6 bases from V and 1 base from J, the junction contained 6 bases not matched to a gene. Written as DNA, the CDR3 is TGCGCCAGCAAAACGGGACAGATGAACACCGGGGAGCTGTTTTTT. Amino acids: CASKTGQMNTGELFF.

The CDR3 is CASSFGRSYEQYF. The CDR3, as DNA: TGTGCCAGCAGTTTCGGACGTTCCTACGAGCAGTACTTC. V gene TRBV3-1 (or the pseudogene TRBV3-2) combines with J gene TRBJ2-7; no firm D call. Germline V gene sequence: CDR1 LGHDT, CDR2 YNNKEL (reference sequence). The V end was cut by 6 bases, the J end by 1 base, with 10 bases between. This CDR3 has 13 residues.

The V and J genes are TRBV5-4 and TRBJ2-3, with TRBD2 matching over 7 bases. The ends lost 0 bases at V and 2 bases at J; junction bases unmatched: 12. The germline V gene encodes CDR1 SGHNT and CDR2 YYREEE (reference sequence). The length of the CDR3 is 18 residues. The chain's CDR3 is CASSLAGKPRGNTDTQYF. The CDR3 DNA sequence: TGTGCCAGCAGCTTGGCCGGGAAACCGCGGGGGAACACAGATACGCAGTATTTT.

The chain employs TRBV28 and TRBJ1-2; 9 nucleotides align to TRBD1. Germline CDR1 is MDHEN and CDR2 is SYDVKM. The CDR3 is 15 residues long. Losses at the gene ends were 3 bases for V and 5 bases for J; bases not matched to a gene: 7. DNA of the CDR3: TGTGCCAGCAGTTTCCCGGGACAGGGAGGGTATGGCTACACCTTC. Translation gives CASSFPGQGGYGYTF.

This chain uses TRBV5-6 with TRBJ1-2; a weak D match, TRBD1 (6 bases). Germline CDR1 SGHDT, CDR2 YYEEEE. This CDR3 contains 17 residues. The germline V and J ends were trimmed by 1 base and 7 bases, with 23 bases remaining between them. CDR3 protein: CASSLIAGVSGSGGYTF. The CDR3 region has the DNA TGTGCCAGCAGCTTGATCGCAGGGGTCTCGGGATCAGGTGGCTACACCTTC.

The chain uses TRBV7-8 and TRBJ2-1; D might be TRBD1 (8 bases). The V gene lost 5 bases and the J gene lost 6 bases, with 17 bases spanning the gap. This CDR3 has 15 residues. The germline V gene has CDR1 SGHVS and CDR2 FQNEAQ. This chain's CDR3 is CASSASGGGGNEQFF. The CDR3, as DNA: TGTGCCAGCAGCGCTTCAGGGGGCGGGGGCAATGAGCAGTTCTTC.

This clone was counted a few times. The chain carries TRBV6-1 and TRBJ2-3, with a weak D call TRBD1 (6 bases). Germline V gene lookup returns CDR1 MNHNS and CDR2 SASEGT. The CDR3 covers 15 residues. Trimming removed 4 bases at V and 6 bases at J, with 17 bases between. The chain's CDR3 is CASSGRGTIKDTQYF. Written as DNA, the CDR3 is TGTGCCAGCAGTGGGAGAGGGACAATTAAGGATACGCAGTATTTT.

There are a few counts of this clone. The J gene is TRBJ2-2, the V gene TRBV10-3, with D maybe TRBD2 (7 bases). Trimming pared 4 bases from V and 4 bases from J, leaving 13 bases between. In germline, CDR1 is ENHRY, CDR2 SYGVKD. The CDR3 extends over 15 amino acids. The DNA of the CDR3 is TGTGCCATCAGTGGGCGGGGGCCCCCCACCGGGGAGCTGTTTTTT. Translation: CAISGRGPPTGELFF.

This sequence joins TRBV11-1 and TRBJ2-7; tentatively, D is TRBD1 (8 bases). V was pared by 1 base and J by 2 bases, with 12 bases between. The CDR3 covers 15 residues. Germline loops: CDR1 SGHAT, CDR2 FQDESV (reference sequence). DNA of the CDR3: TGTGCCAGCAGCTTAGAACAGGGGGGGACCTACGAGCAGTACTTC. Translated, it gives CASSLEQGGTYEQYF.